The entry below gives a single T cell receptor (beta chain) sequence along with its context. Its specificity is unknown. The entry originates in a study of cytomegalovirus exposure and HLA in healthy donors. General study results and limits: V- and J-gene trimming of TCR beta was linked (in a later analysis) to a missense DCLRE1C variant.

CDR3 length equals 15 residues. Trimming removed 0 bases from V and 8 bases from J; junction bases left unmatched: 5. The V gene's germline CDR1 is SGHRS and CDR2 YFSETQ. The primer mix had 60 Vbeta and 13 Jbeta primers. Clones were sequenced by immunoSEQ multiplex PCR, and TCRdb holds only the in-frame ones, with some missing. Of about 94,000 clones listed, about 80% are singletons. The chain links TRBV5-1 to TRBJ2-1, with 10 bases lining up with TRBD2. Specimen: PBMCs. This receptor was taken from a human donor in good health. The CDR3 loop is CASSLGSSGGDEQFF. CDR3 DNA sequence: TGCGCCAGCAGCTTGGGGTCTAGCGGGGGTGATGAGCAGTTCTTC.